This T cell receptor (beta chain) was captured in a study of blood T cell repertoires in COVID-19. Study-level background: The United States, Italy and Spain were the sources of the acute and convalescent COVID-19 samples. PBMCs, B-cell-depleted T cells, or T cells provided the cDNA or gDNA that made up the material.

This clone was seen a few times. In the original workflow: It was from reference gene primer amplification that nucleated cell counts were estimated. The protocol was immunoSEQ multiplex PCR, while the TCRdb copy is restricted to in-frame clones and leaves out a portion. V, J and clone size were drawn from that table, and D and trimming were deduced from the DNA. The sample lists 150,000 to 200,000 clones, roughly 86% occurring once. Trimming took 3 bases from V and 8 from J; bases not matched to a gene: 5. This CDR3 region has 14 residues. Germline V CDR1 and CDR2: LGHNA, YSLEER. The chain couples TRBV4-3 to TRBJ1-4, with 8 positions matching TRBD1. The sequence derives from a woman older than 75 in a cohort sampled during active or convalescent COVID-19. Input material: peripheral blood. DNA for the CDR3: TGCGCCAGCAGCCACGGGACAGGAGCCGAAAAACTGTTTTTT. It encodes CASSHGTGAEKLFF.